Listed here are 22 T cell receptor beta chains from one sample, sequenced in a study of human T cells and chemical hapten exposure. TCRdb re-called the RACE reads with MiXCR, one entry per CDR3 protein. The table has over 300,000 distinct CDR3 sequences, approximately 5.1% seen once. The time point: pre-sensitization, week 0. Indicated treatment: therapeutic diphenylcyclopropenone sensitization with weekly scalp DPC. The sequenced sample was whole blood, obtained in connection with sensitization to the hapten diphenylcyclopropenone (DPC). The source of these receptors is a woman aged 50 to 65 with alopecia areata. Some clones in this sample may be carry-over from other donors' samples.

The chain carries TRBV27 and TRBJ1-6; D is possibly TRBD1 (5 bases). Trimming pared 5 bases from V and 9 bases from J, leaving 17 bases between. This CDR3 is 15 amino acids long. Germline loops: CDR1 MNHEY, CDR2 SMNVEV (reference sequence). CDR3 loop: CASSPWQGWSSPLHF. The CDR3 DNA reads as TGTGCCAGCAGTCCTTGGCAGGGATGGAGTTCACCCCTCCACTTT.

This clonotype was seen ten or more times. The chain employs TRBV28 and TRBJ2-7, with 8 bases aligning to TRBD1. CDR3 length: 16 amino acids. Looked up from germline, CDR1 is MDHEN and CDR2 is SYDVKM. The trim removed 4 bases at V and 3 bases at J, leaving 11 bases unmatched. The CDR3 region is CASSSPGTGGSYEQYF. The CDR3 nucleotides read TGTGCCAGCAGTTCCCCGGGGACAGGAGGAAGCTACGAGCAGTACTTC.

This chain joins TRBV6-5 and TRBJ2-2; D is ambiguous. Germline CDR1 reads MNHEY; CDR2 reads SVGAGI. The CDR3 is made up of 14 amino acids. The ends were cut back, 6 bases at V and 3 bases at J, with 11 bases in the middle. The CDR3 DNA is TGTGCCAGCAGACCCGACACTTACACCGGGGAGCTGTTTTTT. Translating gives CASRPDTYTGELFF.

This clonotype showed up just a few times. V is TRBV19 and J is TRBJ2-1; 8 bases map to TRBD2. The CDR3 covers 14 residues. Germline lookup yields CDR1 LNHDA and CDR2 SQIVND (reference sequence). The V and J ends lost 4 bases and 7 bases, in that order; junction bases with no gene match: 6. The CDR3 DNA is TGTGCCAGTAGTAGCGGGAGGACGGTTAATGAGCAGTTCTTC. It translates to CASSSGRTVNEQFF. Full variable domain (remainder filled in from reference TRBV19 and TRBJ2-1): DGGITQSPKYLFRKEGQNVTLSCEQNLNHDAMYWYRQDPGQGLRLIYYSQIVNDFQKGDIAEGYSVSREKKESFPLTVTSAQKNPTAFYLCASSSGRTVNEQFFGPGTRLTVL.

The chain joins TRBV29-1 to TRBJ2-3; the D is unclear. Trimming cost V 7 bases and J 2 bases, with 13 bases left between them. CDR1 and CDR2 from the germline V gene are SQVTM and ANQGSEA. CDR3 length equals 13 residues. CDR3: CSARPGATDTQYF. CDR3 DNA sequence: TGCAGCGCCCGCCCTGGAGCCACAGATACGCAGTATTTT.

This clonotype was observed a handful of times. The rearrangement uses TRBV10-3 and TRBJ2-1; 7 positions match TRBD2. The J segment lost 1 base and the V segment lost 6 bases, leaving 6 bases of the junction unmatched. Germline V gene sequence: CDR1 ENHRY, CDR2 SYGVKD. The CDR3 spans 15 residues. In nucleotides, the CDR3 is TGTGCCATCAGGACAGCGGGGACGTCCTACAATGAGCAGTTCTTC. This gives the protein CAIRTAGTSYNEQFF.

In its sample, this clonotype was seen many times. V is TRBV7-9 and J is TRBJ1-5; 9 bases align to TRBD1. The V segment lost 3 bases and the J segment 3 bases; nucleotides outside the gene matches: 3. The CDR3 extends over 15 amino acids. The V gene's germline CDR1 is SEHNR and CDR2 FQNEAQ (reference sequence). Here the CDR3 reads CASSFGDRVNQPQHF. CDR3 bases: TGTGCCAGCAGCTTTGGGGACAGGGTCAATCAGCCCCAGCATTTT.

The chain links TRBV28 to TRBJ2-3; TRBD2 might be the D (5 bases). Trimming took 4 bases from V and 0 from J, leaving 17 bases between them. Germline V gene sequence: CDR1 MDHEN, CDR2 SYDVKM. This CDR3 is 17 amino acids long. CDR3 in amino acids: CASSSLDFLTSTDTQYF. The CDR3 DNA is TGTGCCAGCAGTTCTCTGGACTTTTTAACTAGCACAGATACGCAGTATTTT.

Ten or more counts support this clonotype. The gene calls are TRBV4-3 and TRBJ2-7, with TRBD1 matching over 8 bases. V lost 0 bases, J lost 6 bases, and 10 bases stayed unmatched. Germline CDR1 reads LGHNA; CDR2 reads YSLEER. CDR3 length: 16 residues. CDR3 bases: TGCGCCAGCAGCCAAGATCTGGGGCAGGGGGCCTTCGAGCAGTACTTC. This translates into CASSQDLGQGAFEQYF.

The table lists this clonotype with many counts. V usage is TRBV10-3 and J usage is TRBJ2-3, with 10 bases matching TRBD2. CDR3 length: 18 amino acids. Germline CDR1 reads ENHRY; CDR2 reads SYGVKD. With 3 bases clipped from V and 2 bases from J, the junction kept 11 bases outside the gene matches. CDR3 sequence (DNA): TGTGCCATCAGTGAATCACTCTACACTAGCGGGGCCACAGATACGCAGTATTTT. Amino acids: CAISESLYTSGATDTQYF.

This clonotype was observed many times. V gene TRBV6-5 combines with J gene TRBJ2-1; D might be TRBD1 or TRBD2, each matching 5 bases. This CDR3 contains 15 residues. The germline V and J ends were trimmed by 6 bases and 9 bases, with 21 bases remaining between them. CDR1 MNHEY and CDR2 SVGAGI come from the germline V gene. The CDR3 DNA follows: TGTGCCAGCAGCAACCCTCGGCGAGAGGGGAGTGAGCAGTTCTTC. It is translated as CASSNPRREGSEQFF.

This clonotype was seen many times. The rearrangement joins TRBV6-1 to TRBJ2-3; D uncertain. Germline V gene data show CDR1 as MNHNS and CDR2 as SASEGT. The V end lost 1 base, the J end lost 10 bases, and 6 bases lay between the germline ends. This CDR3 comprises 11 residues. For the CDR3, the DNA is TGTGCCAGCAGTGAAGATCCCTCGCAGTATTTT. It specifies CASSEDPSQYF.

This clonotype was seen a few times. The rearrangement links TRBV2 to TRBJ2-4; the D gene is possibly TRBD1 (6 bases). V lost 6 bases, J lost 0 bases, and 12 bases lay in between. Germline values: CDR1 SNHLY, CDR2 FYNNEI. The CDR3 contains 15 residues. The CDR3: CASSEDSLAKNIQYF. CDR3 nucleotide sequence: TGTGCCAGCAGCGAGGACAGCTTAGCCAAAAACATTCAGTACTTC.

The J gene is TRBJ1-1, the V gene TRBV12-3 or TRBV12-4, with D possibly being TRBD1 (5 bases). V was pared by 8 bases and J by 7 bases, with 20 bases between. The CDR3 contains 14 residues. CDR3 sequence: CASSTAGDSFEAFF. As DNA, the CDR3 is TGTGCCAGCTCTACGGCGGGAGACAGCTTTGAAGCTTTCTTT.

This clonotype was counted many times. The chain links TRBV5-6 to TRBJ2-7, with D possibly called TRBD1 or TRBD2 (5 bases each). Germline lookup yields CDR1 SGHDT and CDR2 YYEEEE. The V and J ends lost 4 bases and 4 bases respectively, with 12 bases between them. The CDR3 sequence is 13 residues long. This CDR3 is CASSGGAAYEQYF. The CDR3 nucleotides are TGTGCCAGCAGCGGGGGAGCGGCTTACGAGCAGTACTTC.

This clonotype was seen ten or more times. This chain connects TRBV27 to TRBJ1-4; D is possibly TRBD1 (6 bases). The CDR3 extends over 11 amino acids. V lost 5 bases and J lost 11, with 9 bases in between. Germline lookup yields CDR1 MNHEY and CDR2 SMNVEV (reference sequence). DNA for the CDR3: TGTGCCAGCAGTCCGGGACATAAACTGTTTTTT. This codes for CASSPGHKLFF.

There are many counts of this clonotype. This CDR3 reads CASSPTGRFGKLFF. CDR3 in DNA: TGTGCCAGCAGTCCGACAGGGAGGTTTGGAAAACTGTTTTTT. The J gene is TRBJ1-4, the V gene TRBV27, with 7 bases lining up with TRBD1. The CDR3 loop spans 14 amino acids. With V trimmed by 5 bases and J by 10 bases, 10 bases remained unmatched. Germline V CDR1 and CDR2: MNHEY, SMNVEV (reference sequence).

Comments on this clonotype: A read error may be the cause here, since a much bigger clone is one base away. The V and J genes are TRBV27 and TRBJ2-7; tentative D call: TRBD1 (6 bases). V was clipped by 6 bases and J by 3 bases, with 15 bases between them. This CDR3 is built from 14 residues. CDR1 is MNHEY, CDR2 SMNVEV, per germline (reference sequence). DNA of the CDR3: TGTGCCAGCAGCTACCGGGACACCTACTACGAGCAGTACTTC. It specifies CASSYRDTYYEQYF.

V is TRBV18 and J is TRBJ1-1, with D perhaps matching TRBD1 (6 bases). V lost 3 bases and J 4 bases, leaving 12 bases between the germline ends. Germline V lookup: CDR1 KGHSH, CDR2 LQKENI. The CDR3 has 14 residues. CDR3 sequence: CASSPGRGGTEAFF. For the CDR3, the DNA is TGTGCCAGCTCACCGGGCAGGGGAGGCACTGAAGCTTTCTTT.

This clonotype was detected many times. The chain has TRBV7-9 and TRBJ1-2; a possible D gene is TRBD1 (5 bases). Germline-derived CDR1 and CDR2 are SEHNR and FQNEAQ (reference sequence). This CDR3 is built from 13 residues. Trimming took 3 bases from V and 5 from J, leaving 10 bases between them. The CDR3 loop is CASSLRQPYGYTF. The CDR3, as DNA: TGTGCCAGCAGCTTGAGACAGCCATATGGCTACACCTTC.

CDR3 bases: TGCAGTGCGGGGACAGGGAGCGGAAACACCATATATTTT. As protein: CSAGTGSGNTIYF. This sequence joins TRBV20-1 and TRBJ1-3, with 9 nucleotides matching TRBD1. Germline loops: CDR1 DFQATT, CDR2 SNEGSKA (reference sequence). The CDR3 contains 13 residues. Losses at the gene ends were 6 bases for V and 4 bases for J; bases not matched to a gene: 4.

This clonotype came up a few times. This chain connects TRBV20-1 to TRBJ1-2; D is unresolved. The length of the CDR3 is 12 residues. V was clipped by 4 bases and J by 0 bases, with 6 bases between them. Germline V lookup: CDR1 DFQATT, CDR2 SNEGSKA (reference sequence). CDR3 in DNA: TGCAGTGCTATAACAGCTAACTATGGCTACACCTTC. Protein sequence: CSAITANYGYTF.